A single sample gave rise to the 32 T cell receptor beta chains below, sequenced in a study of CD8+ T cells in alopecia areata (dated by TCRdb to the late 2010s). The library came from the immunoSEQ multiplex PCR assay. RNA was extracted from all samples and reverse transcribed into cDNA, which served as template for TCR sequencing. Sourced from immuneACCESS, this table was stored by TCRdb with only in-frame sequences that have V and J called. A share of the clones is absent; for the studies checked, an unresolved V gene accounts for under half, and the remainder has no known explanation. In this sample the table shows 150,000 or so clones, roughly 44% of which occur a single time. The ten largest clones take up approximately 6.8% of the sample. Sequencing was carried out using CD4+ T cells sorted from blood. The source is a human donor with alopecia areata.

This clone was seen more than once but under ten times. The chain couples TRBV18 to TRBJ2-7; 7 bases map to TRBD2. V lost 3 bases to trimming and J lost 4 bases; unmatched junction nucleotides: 9. CDR3 length: 15 residues. CDR1 KGHSH and CDR2 LQKENI come from the germline V gene. Written as DNA, the CDR3 is TGTGCCAGCTCACCTCTAGCGGATGGGATGTACGAGCAGTACTTC. It specifies CASSPLADGMYEQYF.

The J gene is TRBJ2-1, the V gene TRBV4-2, with D possibly TRBD2 on 5 matching bases. The V and J ends lost 0 bases and 12 bases respectively, with 15 bases between them. CDR1 and CDR2 (germline): LGHNA, YNFKEQ. CDR3 size: 14 residues. The CDR3 DNA is TGTGCCAGCAGCCAAGATGGGCTAGCAATACGGCAGTTCTTC. The encoded protein is CASSQDGLAIRQFF.

The V and J genes are TRBV27 and TRBJ1-1; D is unresolved. Trimming shortened V by 3 bases and J by 1 base, and 6 bases separated the two germline ends. Germline V lookup: CDR1 MNHEY, CDR2 SMNVEV (reference sequence). This CDR3 contains 13 residues. The CDR3 loop reads CASSFRPNTEAFF. CDR3 bases: TGTGCCAGCAGTTTTCGTCCGAACACTGAAGCTTTCTTT.

This sequence joins TRBV11-2 and TRBJ1-1; D not certain. CDR3 size: 14 residues. Germline CDR1 SGHAT, CDR2 FQNNGV. V was cut by 4 bases and J by 3 bases, with 12 bases left in between. CDR3 sequence (DNA): TGTGCCAGCAGCTCCAGTGGGTCTTACACTGAAGCTTTCTTT. Protein: CASSSSGSYTEAFF.

The chain joins TRBV2 to TRBJ2-5; perhaps TRBD1 as D (6 bases). This CDR3 has 15 amino acids. Germline CDR1 reads SNHLY; CDR2 reads FYNNEI. The V end lost 0 bases, the J end lost 4 bases, and 12 bases lay between the germline ends. Written as DNA, the CDR3 is TGTGCCAGCAGTGAAGCGAGAGGGGGTGGAGAGACCCAGTACTTC. Its translation is CASSEARGGGETQYF. The full variable domain, with the rest looked up from reference TRBV2 and TRBJ2-5, is EPEVTQTPSHQVTQMGQEVILRCVPISNHLYFYWYRQILGQKVEFLVSFYNNEISEKSEIFDDQFSVERPDGSNFTLKIRSTKLEDSAMYFCASSEARGGGETQYFGPGTRLLVL.

V is TRBV5-1 and J is TRBJ1-5, with a weak D call TRBD1 (5 bases). CDR1 SGHRS and CDR2 YFSETQ come from the germline V gene. The CDR3 runs 13 residues. V was cut by 0 bases and J by 8 bases, with 9 bases left in between. The DNA for the CDR3 is TGCGCCAGCAGCTTGGCCGGGGCCGAGCCCCAGCATTTT. The encoded protein is CASSLAGAEPQHF.

This clone was seen only a few times. The chain has TRBV6-5 and TRBJ2-3; D might be TRBD1 (6 bases). V shed 4 bases and J shed 9 bases, with 11 bases lying between them. CDR1 is MNHEY and CDR2 is SVGAGI in the germline V gene. This CDR3 comprises 12 residues. DNA of the CDR3: TGTGCCAGCAGTTCTACAGGGAACACGCAGTATTTT. As protein: CASSSTGNTQYF.

The chain recombines TRBV28 with TRBJ2-2, with no clear D. This CDR3 is built from 13 residues. V was pared by 8 bases and J by 3 bases, with 10 bases between. Germline V gene sequence: CDR1 MDHEN, CDR2 SYDVKM. The CDR3, as DNA: TGTGCCAGCCGGTTAGGTTACACCGGGGAGCTGTTTTTT. Translation: CASRLGYTGELFF.

The CDR3 sequence is CSVAEGQASDTQYF. The DNA of the CDR3 is TGCAGCGTCGCAGAAGGACAGGCATCAGATACGCAGTATTTT. This chain uses TRBV29-1 with TRBJ2-3; TRBD1 matches 7 bases. CDR1 is SQVTM and CDR2 is ANQGSEA in the germline V gene. V trimming: 6 bases; J trimming: 4 bases; junction bases outside the gene matches: 10. There are 14 residues in the CDR3.

The rearrangement uses TRBV28 and TRBJ2-5; D could derive from TRBD1 or TRBD2 (5 bases each). Trimming removed 3 bases at V and 9 bases at J, with 14 bases between. This CDR3 is built from 13 residues. CDR1 is MDHEN, CDR2 SYDVKM, per germline. In nucleotides, the CDR3 is TGTGCCAGCAGTTTTCGGGACCGAGGTGCCCAGTACTTC. Translation gives CASSFRDRGAQYF. The full variable domain, rest sourced from reference TRBV28 and TRBJ2-5, is DVKVTQSSRYLVKRTGEKVFLECVQDMDHENMFWYRQDPGLGLRLIYFSYDVKMKEKGDIPEGYSVSREKKERFSLILESASTNQTSMYLCASSFRDRGAQYFGPGTRLLVL.

The V gene is TRBV11-2, the J gene TRBJ2-7; TRBD1 might be the D (6 bases). The CDR3 runs to 17 residues. The V end was cut by 5 bases, the J end by 0 bases, with 20 bases between. Germline-derived CDR1 and CDR2 are SGHAT and FQNNGV. The chain's CDR3 is CASSHVTGTKNSYEQYF. The DNA of the CDR3 is TGTGCCAGCAGCCACGTGACCGGGACAAAAAACTCCTACGAGCAGTACTTC.

J is TRBJ2-1 and V is TRBV18; 11 bases line up with TRBD2. V was clipped by 6 bases and J by 8 bases; unmatched bases: 6. This CDR3 comprises 14 residues. Germline V gene sequence: CDR1 KGHSH, CDR2 LQKENI. CDR3 protein: CASSGLAEGYEQFF. The CDR3 DNA follows: TGTGCCAGCTCGGGACTAGCGGAGGGGTATGAGCAGTTCTTC.

The chain combines TRBV18 with TRBJ2-1; no reliable D call. The CDR3 contains 14 residues. V lost 1 base, J lost 6 bases, and 10 bases lay in between. Germline V gene lookup returns CDR1 KGHSH and CDR2 LQKENI. The CDR3 DNA sequence: TGTGCCAGCTCACCACGTAATTCGGCCAATGAGCAGTTCTTC. Amino acids: CASSPRNSANEQFF.

A word on this clone: Sequence at one end of the junction differs from germline and may be a read error. The chain links TRBV7-7 to TRBJ2-5; 7 nucleotides align to TRBD1. The CDR3 sequence is 13 residues long. Germline V lookup: CDR1 SSHAT, CDR2 FNYEAQ (reference sequence). DNA for the CDR3: TGTGCTAGCAGCTCGGGACAGAGGGAGACCCAGTACTTC. Its protein product is CASSSGQRETQYF.

This rearrangement joins TRBV6-5 to TRBJ2-2; the match to TRBD2 covers 14 bases. This CDR3 region has 16 residues. Germline loops: CDR1 MNHEY, CDR2 SVGAGI. V shed 4 bases, J shed 5 bases, and the junction held 3 bases outside the gene matches. The CDR3, as DNA: TGTGCCAGCAGTTTGGGACTAGCGGGAGTTACCGGGGAGCTGTTTTTT. Its protein is CASSLGLAGVTGELFF.

This clone was seen only a few times. Possible read error: a much larger clone is one base away. This chain links TRBV11-2 with TRBJ2-5; D remains unclear. The CDR3 runs 17 residues. Germline V gene lookup returns CDR1 SGHAT and CDR2 FQNNGV. V lost 5 bases and J 1 base, leaving 20 bases between the germline ends. The CDR3, as DNA: TGTGCCAGCAGCACACCCCTTGAGCGCGATATCCAAGAGACCCAGTACTTC. It codes for CASSTPLERDIQETQYF.

On this clone itself: In the same sample, other DNA sequences code for this CDR3. This chain links TRBV5-1 with TRBJ2-5, with 9 bases aligning to TRBD2. CDR1 and CDR2 (germline): SGHRS, YFSETQ. The CDR3 runs to 14 residues. The V and J ends lost 4 bases and 5 bases, in that order; junction bases with no gene match: 6. The DNA for the CDR3 is TGCGCCAGCAGCCCGGGACTAGCCGAGGAGACCCAGTACTTC. Translating it yields CASSPGLAEETQYF.

The CDR3 sequence is CAWSFSINRVTEAFF. CDR3 nucleotides: TGTGCCTGGAGTTTCTCAATTAACAGGGTAACTGAAGCTTTCTTT. This chain uses TRBV30 with TRBJ1-1, with TRBD1 as a possible D gene (6 bases). The CDR3 extends over 15 amino acids. Trimming shortened V by 2 bases and J by 5 bases, and 18 bases separated the two germline ends. Per germline, CDR1 GTSNPN and CDR2 SVGIG (reference sequence).

This chain uses TRBV28 with TRBJ2-1; no clear D gene. Germline lookup yields CDR1 MDHEN and CDR2 SYDVKM. This CDR3 comprises 12 residues. V was cut by 2 bases and J by 8 bases, with 7 bases left in between. This CDR3 reads CASSLPSDEQFF. The CDR3 DNA follows: TGTGCCAGCAGTTTACCCAGCGATGAGCAGTTCTTC.

This clone was detected only a few times. V is TRBV5-1 and J is TRBJ1-1; D is perhaps TRBD1 (5 bases). The CDR3 runs 14 residues. CDR1 SGHRS and CDR2 YFSETQ come from the germline V gene. The V and J ends lost 6 bases and 5 bases respectively, with 17 bases between them. CDR3 sequence reads: CASTSPGRLTEAFF. In DNA form, the CDR3 reads TGCGCCAGCACCTCACCGGGACGTTTGACTGAAGCTTTCTTT.

The gene calls are TRBV30 and TRBJ1-2, with a weak D call TRBD1 (5 bases). Trimming stripped 6 bases from V and 1 base from J, with 15 bases between. Per the germline V gene, CDR1 is GTSNPN and CDR2 is SVGIG (reference sequence). The CDR3 covers 14 residues. Written as DNA, the CDR3 is TGTGCCTGCGGCTTAGGGGCTTATAACTATGGCTACACCTTC. Translating gives CACGLGAYNYGYTF.

In this sample, this clone turned up many times. The chain is built from TRBV5-1 and TRBJ2-2, with D unclear. The V end was cut by 7 bases, the J end by 6 bases, with 7 bases between. This CDR3 contains 11 residues. CDR1 and CDR2 (germline): SGHRS, YFSETQ. The CDR3 region is CASEEAGELFF. The CDR3 DNA follows: TGCGCCAGCGAAGAGGCCGGGGAGCTGTTTTTT.

This clone has only a few counts. The J gene is TRBJ2-3, the V gene TRBV5-4; the match to TRBD1 covers 8 bases. Trimming took 2 bases from V and 8 from J; bases not matched to a gene: 7. Germline V lookup: CDR1 SGHNT, CDR2 YYREEE (reference sequence). CDR3 length equals 14 residues. The CDR3 loop is CASSLGGQDGTQYF. For the CDR3, the DNA is TGTGCCAGCAGCTTAGGGGGACAGGATGGTACGCAGTATTTT.

The chain couples TRBV9 to TRBJ1-2; D uncertain. Germline CDR1 is SGDLS and CDR2 is YYNGEE. The V end was cut by 3 bases, the J end by 7 bases, with 13 bases between. The CDR3 is 13 amino acids. The CDR3 is CASSDSIKGGYTF. In DNA, the CDR3 is TGTGCCAGCAGCGACAGTATTAAGGGTGGCTACACCTTC.

The rearrangement uses TRBV29-1 and TRBJ2-1, with D maybe TRBD2 (6 bases). The CDR3 runs 15 residues. Germline V lookup: CDR1 SQVTM, CDR2 ANQGSEA. The ends were cut back, 5 bases at V and 6 bases at J, with 20 bases in the middle. CDR3 nucleotide sequence: TGCAGCGTTTATTTCCAGACAAGGAGGGTCAATGAGCAGTTCTTC. It yields the protein CSVYFQTRRVNEQFF.

This chain uses TRBV21-1 with TRBJ2-5; TRBD2, the table's D call, lacks a check against the DNA. TRBV21-1 counts as a pseudogene. The CDR3 loop spans 16 amino acids. Here the CDR3 reads CASSKEAAIDVGTQYF. The CDR3 DNA sequence: TGTGCCAGCAGCAAAGAGGCGGCCATAGACGTTGGGACCCAGTACTTC.

The chain recombines TRBV6-1 with TRBJ2-7; D perhaps matches TRBD2 (5 bases). V was clipped by 5 bases and J by 5 bases, with 19 bases between them. The CDR3 contains 15 residues. The germline V gene encodes CDR1 MNHNS and CDR2 SASEGT. The CDR3 protein is CASSTSISGHDEQYF. The CDR3 nucleotides read TGTGCCAGCAGTACCTCGATCAGCGGTCATGACGAGCAGTACTTC.

The sample holds one count of this clone. The genes are TRBV28 and TRBJ2-4; TRBD1 is a possible D gene (5 bases). Germline CDR1 reads MDHEN; CDR2 reads SYDVKM. The CDR3 sequence is 14 residues long. Between the trimmed V and J ends, which lost 5 bases and 0 bases, there was a span of 8 bases. CDR3 coding DNA: TGTGCCAGCAGTGACAGTGTAGCCAAAAACATTCAGTACTTC. Translated: CASSDSVAKNIQYF. Together with reference TRBV28 and TRBJ2-4, the CDR3 gives the full variable domain: DVKVTQSSRYLVKRTGEKVFLECVQDMDHENMFWYRQDPGLGLRLIYFSYDVKMKEKGDIPEGYSVSREKKERFSLILESASTNQTSMYLCASSDSVAKNIQYFGAGTRLSVL.

The chain combines TRBV6-5 with TRBJ1-3; 7 nucleotides line up with TRBD1. CDR1 and CDR2 (germline): MNHEY, SVGAGI. The junction had 4 bases not matched to a gene; V was cut back by 6 bases and J by 2 bases. The CDR3 runs 14 residues. CDR3 coding DNA: TGTGCCAGCAGAGCAGGGACAGCTGGAAACACCATATATTTT. Its translation: CASRAGTAGNTIYF.

The rearrangement links TRBV6-1 to TRBJ1-5; no clear D gene. Between the trimmed V and J ends, which lost 6 bases and 3 bases, there was a span of 3 bases. Germline V lookup: CDR1 MNHNS, CDR2 SASEGT. The CDR3 is 11 residues long. CDR3 DNA sequence: TGTGCCAGCAGCTTCAATCAGCCCCAGCATTTT. It codes for CASSFNQPQHF.

The V and J genes are TRBV18 and TRBJ1-4; 7 bases align to TRBD1. CDR1 is KGHSH and CDR2 is LQKENI in the germline V gene. J was trimmed by 5 bases and V by 1 base; bases with no gene match: 10. The CDR3 loop spans 17 amino acids. The CDR3 DNA sequence: TGTGCCAGCTCACCACTTACTGGACAGGCTACCAATGAAAAACTGTTTTTT. Its translation: CASSPLTGQATNEKLFF.

The DNA for the CDR3 is TGTGCCAGCAGCTTGTACGGGACAGGGTTAACAATAGCCTACGAGCAGTACTTC. Protein product: CASSLYGTGLTIAYEQYF. This chain connects TRBV5-6 to TRBJ2-7, with 9 bases that match TRBD1. Germline CDR1 is SGHDT and CDR2 is YYEEEE. V lost 1 base, J lost 2 bases, and 13 bases stayed unmatched. This CDR3 contains 18 residues.